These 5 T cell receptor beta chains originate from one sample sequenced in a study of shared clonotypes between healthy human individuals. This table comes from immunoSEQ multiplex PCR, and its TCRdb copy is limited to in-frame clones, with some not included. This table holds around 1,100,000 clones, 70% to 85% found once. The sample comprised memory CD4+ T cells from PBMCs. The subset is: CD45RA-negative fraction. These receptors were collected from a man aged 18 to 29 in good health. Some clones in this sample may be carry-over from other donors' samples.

In nucleotides, the CDR3 is TGCGCCAGCAGCTTGGGTGGACTAGCGGGAGGGGAGACCCAGTACTTC. It translates to CASSLGGLAGGETQYF. The genes are TRBV5-1 and TRBJ2-5, with TRBD2 matching over 15 bases. The ends lost 0 bases at V and 5 bases at J; junction bases unmatched: 2. Germline V gene lookup returns CDR1 SGHRS and CDR2 YFSETQ. The CDR3 is 16 residues long.

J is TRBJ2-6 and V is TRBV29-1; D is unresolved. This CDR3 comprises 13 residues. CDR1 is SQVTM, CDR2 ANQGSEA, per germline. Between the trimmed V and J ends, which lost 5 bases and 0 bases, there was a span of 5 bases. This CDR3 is CSVFFSGANVLTF. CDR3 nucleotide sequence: TGCAGCGTTTTTTTCTCTGGGGCCAACGTCCTGACTTTC.

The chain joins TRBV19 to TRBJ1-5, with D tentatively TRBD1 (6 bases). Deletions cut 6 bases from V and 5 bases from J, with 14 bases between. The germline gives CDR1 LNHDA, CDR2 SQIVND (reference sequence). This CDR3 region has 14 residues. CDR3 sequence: CASRSRGGDQPQHF. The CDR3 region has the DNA TGTGCCAGTAGGTCCAGGGGTGGGGATCAGCCCCAGCATTTT.

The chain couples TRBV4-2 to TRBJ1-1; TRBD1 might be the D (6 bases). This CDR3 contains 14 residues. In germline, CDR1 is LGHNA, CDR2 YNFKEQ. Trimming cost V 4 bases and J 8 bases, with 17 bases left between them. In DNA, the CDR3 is TGTGCCAGCAGCCCAGTCATCAGGACAGAGGAAGCTTTCTTT. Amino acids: CASSPVIRTEEAFF.

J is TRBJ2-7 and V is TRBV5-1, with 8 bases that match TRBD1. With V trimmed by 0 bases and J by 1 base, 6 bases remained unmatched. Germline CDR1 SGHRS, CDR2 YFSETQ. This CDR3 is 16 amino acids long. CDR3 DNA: TGCGCCAGCAGCTTGGCGGGTAGGACAGGGTCCTACGAGCAGTACTTC. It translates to CASSLAGRTGSYEQYF.